These 3 T cell receptor beta chains came from one sample sequenced in a study of shared clonotypes between healthy human individuals. TCRdb's table, derived via immunoSEQ multiplex PCR, lists solely in-frame clones and lacks some. This sample carries some 1.5 million clones, nearly 99% of them seen once, and the ten largest clones take roughly 0.4%. The sample comprised naive CD4+ T cells sorted from blood. The sample's subset: CD45RA+ positively selected. All receptors come from a man younger than 40 in good health.

This sequence joins TRBV5-4 and TRBJ1-3; the D is unclear. V was pared by 3 bases and J by 3 bases, with 13 bases between. The length of the CDR3 is 15 residues. The V gene's germline CDR1 is SGHNT and CDR2 YYREEE (reference sequence). CDR3 amino acids: CASSSGPAGGNTIYF. The DNA for the CDR3 is TGTGCCAGCAGCTCGGGCCCGGCGGGTGGAAACACCATATATTTT.

A note on this clone: This same CDR3 is encoded by further DNA sequences in the sample. The genes are TRBV4-3 and TRBJ2-1, with D unresolved. Germline V gene sequence: CDR1 LGHNA, CDR2 YSLEER. Trimming cost V 0 bases and J 4 bases, with 10 bases left between them. The CDR3 covers 15 residues. In DNA, the CDR3 is TGCGCCAGCAGCCAAGAAGCGAGAGGATACAATGAGCAGTTCTTC. Translated, it gives CASSQEARGYNEQFF.

For this clone: Additional DNA sequences in this sample encode the identical CDR3. The genes are TRBV29-1 and TRBJ2-3, with TRBD2 matching over 12 bases. Germline CDR1 SQVTM, CDR2 ANQGSEA. CDR3 length: 15 residues. J gave up 1 base and V 3 bases, and 2 bases lay outside the gene matches. CDR3: CSVDRLAGGTDTQYF. In DNA, the CDR3 is TGCAGCGTTGATAGACTAGCGGGAGGCACAGATACGCAGTATTTT.